What follows are 13 T cell receptor beta chains derived from one specimen sequenced in a study of response to subunit inactivated influenza vaccine. MiXCR, run by TCRdb on the RT-PCR reads, gives a single entry per CDR3 protein. This sample yields about 700,000 distinct CDR3 sequences, of which approximately 15% are seen a single time; 11% belongs to the top ten. The specimen comprised PBMCs from blood, sampled approximately 12 days after vaccination. All receptors derive from a man aged 50 or older who received an inactivated influenza vaccine.

There are many counts of this clonotype. V is TRBV15 and J is TRBJ1-2; D remains ambiguous. This CDR3 contains 15 residues. Deletions cut 0 bases from V and 2 bases from J, with 10 bases between. Germline CDR1 LNHNV, CDR2 YYDKDF (reference sequence). The CDR3 DNA sequence: TGTGCCACCAGCAGAGATCTCGGGAGGAACTATGGCTACACCTTC. Amino acids: CATSRDLGRNYGYTF.

The rearrangement links TRBV7-9 to TRBJ2-7; D not resolved. CDR3 length: 13 residues. V lost 8 bases and J 0 bases, leaving 11 bases between the germline ends. Germline CDR1 SEHNR, CDR2 FQNEAQ (reference sequence). Written as DNA, the CDR3 is TGTGCCAGCGGCCACAGCTTCTCCTACGAGCAGTACTTC. The encoded protein is CASGHSFSYEQYF.

The rearrangement uses TRBV15 and TRBJ2-7, with 9 bases lining up with TRBD1. Trimming removed 3 bases from V and 6 bases from J; junction bases left unmatched: 9. The CDR3 consists of 15 residues. The germline CDR1 and CDR2 sequences are LNHNV and YYDKDF (reference sequence). The CDR3 DNA follows: TGTGCCACCAGCAGGCCGGGACAGGGTCGATCCGAGCAGTACTTC. This translates into CATSRPGQGRSEQYF.

This clonotype was found a few times. Germline is not matched at one junction end, which may reflect a read error. This chain links TRBV7-2 with TRBJ2-7; TRBD2 agrees at 9 bases. This CDR3 contains 14 residues. Germline values: CDR1 SGHTA, CDR2 FQGNSA. CDR3 coding DNA: TGTGCCAGCAGGTTAGCGGGGGCCTCCTACGAGCAGTACTTC. Its translation is CASRLAGASYEQYF.

CDR3: CASSPRGGAGYNEQFF. CDR3 nucleotide sequence: TGCGCCAGCAGCCCGCGAGGGGGCGCCGGGTACAATGAGCAGTTCTTC. The chain is built from TRBV5-1 and TRBJ2-1, with 7 bases lining up with TRBD1. V lost 4 bases, J lost 4 bases, and 11 bases stayed unmatched. The CDR3 totals 16 residues. From germline, CDR1 is SGHRS and CDR2 YFSETQ. The variable domain in full, with the rest retrieved from reference TRBV5-1 and TRBJ2-1, is KAGVTQTPRYLIKTRGQQVTLSCSPISGHRSVSWYQQTPGQGLQFLFEYFSETQRNKGNFPGRFSGRQFSNSRSEMNVSTLELGDSALYLCASSPRGGAGYNEQFFGPGTRLTVL.

This clonotype has ten or more counts. The chain carries TRBV5-1 and TRBJ2-4; weak D call: TRBD2 (6 bases). V lost 1 base and J 8 bases, leaving 10 bases between the germline ends. There are 13 residues in the CDR3. The V gene's germline CDR1 is SGHRS and CDR2 YFSETQ. DNA of the CDR3: TGCGCCAGCAGCTTGAACCGGAGGGACATTCAGTACTTC. Translating gives CASSLNRRDIQYF.

This clonotype was counted only a few times. The CDR3 DNA sequence: TGTGCCAGCAGTTTACACAGGGGCGGGAACGAGCAGTACTTC. It specifies CASSLHRGGNEQYF. V and J are TRBV12-3 or TRBV12-4 and TRBJ2-7, with a weak D call TRBD1 (7 bases). V was trimmed by 2 bases and J by 5 bases, leaving 13 bases between them. This CDR3 has 14 residues.

This clonotype was found many times. V gene TRBV6-4 combines with J gene TRBJ2-3; D not certain. The CDR3 has 14 residues. V was pared by 2 bases and J by 1 base, with 7 bases between. CDR1 and CDR2 from the germline V gene are MRHNA and SNTAGT. The CDR3 nucleotides are TGTGCCAGCAGTGACGGATCTGGCACAGATACGCAGTATTTT. Amino acid sequence: CASSDGSGTDTQYF.

V is TRBV28 and J is TRBJ2-2; no firm D call. V was trimmed by 6 bases and J by 7 bases, leaving 9 bases between them. Germline V lookup: CDR1 MDHEN, CDR2 SYDVKM. The CDR3 is made up of 12 amino acids. The CDR3 spells CASSQANGELFF. The CDR3, as DNA: TGTGCCAGCAGCCAGGCTAACGGGGAGCTGTTTTTT.

This clonotype was found a few times. The chain uses TRBV9 and TRBJ2-1, with 11 positions matching TRBD2. The germline gives CDR1 SGDLS, CDR2 YYNGEE. The CDR3 loop spans 16 amino acids. The V segment lost 3 bases and the J segment 5 bases; nucleotides outside the gene matches: 7. The CDR3 region is CASSGTGTSGHNEQFF. CDR3 DNA sequence: TGTGCCAGCAGCGGTACGGGGACTAGCGGCCACAATGAGCAGTTCTTC.

The V call is TRBV10-3, the J call TRBJ2-3; possibly TRBD1 for D (6 bases). The CDR3 is made up of 17 amino acids. Trimming pared 2 bases from V and 1 base from J, leaving 16 bases between. CDR1 is ENHRY, CDR2 SYGVKD, per germline. The CDR3 spells CAISEPSQGLGTDTQYF. In nucleotides, the CDR3 is TGTGCCATCAGTGAGCCCTCACAGGGTCTGGGCACAGATACGCAGTATTTT.

CDR3 DNA sequence: TGTGCCATCAGTGAAAGGGGACCGACCTACGAGCAGTACTTC. Its protein is CAISERGPTYEQYF. This chain uses TRBV10-3 with TRBJ2-7, with D possibly called TRBD1 or TRBD2 (5 bases each). Germline V CDR1 and CDR2: ENHRY, SYGVKD. V was cut by 3 bases and J by 2 bases, with 11 bases left in between. The CDR3 has 14 amino acids.

J is TRBJ2-7 and V is TRBV11-2; weak D call: TRBD2 (7 bases). The CDR3 runs 15 residues. V shed 4 bases and J shed 1 base, with 14 bases lying between them. From germline, CDR1 is SGHAT and CDR2 FQNNGV. The CDR3 sequence: CASSSLRGRSYEQYF. The CDR3 region has the DNA TGTGCCAGCAGCTCGCTGCGGGGGCGATCCTACGAGCAGTACTTC.